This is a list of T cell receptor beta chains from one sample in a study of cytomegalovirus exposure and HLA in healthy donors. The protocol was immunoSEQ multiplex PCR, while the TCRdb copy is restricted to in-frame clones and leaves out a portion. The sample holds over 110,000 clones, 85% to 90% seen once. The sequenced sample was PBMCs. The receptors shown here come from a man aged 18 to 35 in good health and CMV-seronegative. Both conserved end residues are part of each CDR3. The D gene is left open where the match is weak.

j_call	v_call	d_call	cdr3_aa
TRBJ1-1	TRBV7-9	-	CASSEGAYTEAFF
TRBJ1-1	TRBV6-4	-	CASSDSTANTEAFF
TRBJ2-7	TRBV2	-	CASREDLRQYF
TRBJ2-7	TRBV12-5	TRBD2	CASGRSGGVASPYEQYF
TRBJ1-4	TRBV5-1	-	CASRQMGNEKLFF
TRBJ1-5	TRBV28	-	CASRGSSNQPQHF
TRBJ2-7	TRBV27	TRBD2	CASSFGLATEQYF
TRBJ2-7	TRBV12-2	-	CASRLHTSGGYEQYF
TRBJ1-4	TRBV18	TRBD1	CASSQGQAATNEKLFF
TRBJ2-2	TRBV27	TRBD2	CASGPLAGNNTGELFF
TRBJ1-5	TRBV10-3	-	CATRRGGQPQHF
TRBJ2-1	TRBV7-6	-	CASSLALSREQFF
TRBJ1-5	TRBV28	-	CASSPPGYSNQPQHF
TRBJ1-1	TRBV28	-	CASSGAGKPNTEAFF
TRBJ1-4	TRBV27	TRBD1	CASTPDRGSEKLFF
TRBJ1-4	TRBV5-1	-	CASSSEGGQILFF
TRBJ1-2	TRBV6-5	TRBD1	CASSYDRGYGYTF
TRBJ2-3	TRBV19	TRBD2	CASSKTSGTTDTQYF
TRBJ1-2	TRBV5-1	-	CASSFLASGDGYTF
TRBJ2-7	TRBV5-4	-	CASSLDGWAGLTQEQYF
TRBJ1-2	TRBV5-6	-	CASSVSSNYGYTF
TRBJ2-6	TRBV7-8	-	CASRLSGANVLTF
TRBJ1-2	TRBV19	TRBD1	CASMGDRHRYGYTF
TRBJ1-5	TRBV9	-	CASSLVAGPQHF